One sample yielded the 10 T cell receptor beta chains listed below, sequenced in a study of shared clonotypes between healthy human individuals. Assay used: immunoSEQ multiplex PCR; TCRdb lists only in-frame clones, some missing. The table lists hundreds of thousands of clones, about 97% of them singletons. CD45RO-negative, CCR7-selected cells formed the naive CD8 fraction, which excluded terminally differentiated effector memory CD45RA+ cells. The material sequenced was naive CD8+ T cells sorted from blood. The receptors come from a man aged 30 to 45 in good health.

The chain has TRBV10-3 and TRBJ1-1; tentatively, D is TRBD1 (5 bases). This CDR3 has 14 residues. Trimming left V 6 bases short and J 1 base short, with 12 bases between. Germline CDR1 reads ENHRY; CDR2 reads SYGVKD. The CDR3 region has the DNA TGTGCCATCAGATGGGGGGGAGAGAACACTGAAGCTTTCTTT. Amino acids: CAIRWGGENTEAFF.

The chain has TRBV9 and TRBJ2-3; D may be TRBD2 (6 bases). From germline, CDR1 is SGDLS and CDR2 YYNGEE. Between the trimmed V and J ends, which lost 0 bases and 1 base, there was a span of 9 bases. The CDR3 is 15 residues long. CDR3 sequence (DNA): TGTGCCAGCAGCGTAGGGGCTAGCGGCACAGATACGCAGTATTTT. Its translation: CASSVGASGTDTQYF. Together with reference TRBV9 and TRBJ2-3, the CDR3 gives the full variable domain: DSGVTQTPKHLITATGQRVTLRCSPRSGDLSVYWYQQSLDQGLQFLIQYYNGEERAKGNILERFSAQQFPDLHSELNLSSLELGDSALYFCASSVGASGTDTQYFGPGTRLTVL.

This chain uses TRBV4-2 with TRBJ2-7; 9 bases agree with TRBD2. Losses at the gene ends were 0 bases for V and 4 bases for J; bases not matched to a gene: 7. The CDR3 sequence is 16 residues long. Germline lookup yields CDR1 LGHNA and CDR2 YNFKEQ. The CDR3 DNA sequence: TGTGCCAGCAGCCAAGAACCGGGACTAGCAATGTACGAGCAGTACTTC. This codes for CASSQEPGLAMYEQYF.

This chain links TRBV7-9 with TRBJ1-4; perhaps TRBD1 as D (5 bases). Looked up from germline, CDR1 is SEHNR and CDR2 is FQNEAQ (reference sequence). The CDR3 runs to 15 residues. V lost 4 bases and J lost 6, with 15 bases in between. For the CDR3, the DNA is TGTGCCAGCAGCTCAATCGGGACCCCTGATGAAAAACTGTTTTTT. Protein: CASSSIGTPDEKLFF.

Remarks on this clone: This sample includes further DNA sequences coding for the same CDR3. This chain uses TRBV27 with TRBJ2-1; D is perhaps TRBD2 (5 bases). CDR3 size: 11 residues. The V and J ends lost 5 bases and 7 bases respectively, with 6 bases between them. Germline CDR1 is MNHEY and CDR2 is SMNVEV (reference sequence). CDR3 DNA: TGTGCCAGCAGTCGAGGGAATGAGCAGTTCTTC. Protein product: CASSRGNEQFF.

This chain connects TRBV7-2 to TRBJ2-5; 7 bases are a match to TRBD1. CDR3 length: 14 amino acids. Trimming took 3 bases from V and 5 from J; bases not matched to a gene: 6. CDR1 is SGHTA and CDR2 is FQGNSA in the germline V gene. The DNA for the CDR3 is TGTGCCAGCAGCTTTCATAGGGGGCAGGAGACCCAGTACTTC. Its protein is CASSFHRGQETQYF.

The chain combines TRBV30 with TRBJ2-2; D perhaps matches TRBD1 (6 bases). CDR1 is GTSNPN and CDR2 is SVGIG in the germline V gene (reference sequence). V was trimmed by 7 bases and J by 6 bases, leaving 15 bases between them. The CDR3 covers 13 residues. The CDR3 is CAYRVLGAGELFF. The CDR3, as DNA: TGTGCCTACAGGGTCTTGGGCGCCGGGGAGCTGTTTTTT.

The rearrangement joins TRBV14 to TRBJ2-5; 16 nucleotides match TRBD2. Per the germline V gene, CDR1 is SGHDN and CDR2 is FVKESK. The length of the CDR3 is 18 residues. The V segment lost 2 bases and the J segment 4 bases; nucleotides outside the gene matches: 7. For the CDR3, the DNA is TGTGCCAGCAGCCAAACCGGGACTAGCGGGAGGGCCGGAGAGACCCAGTACTTC. Its translation: CASSQTGTSGRAGETQYF.

J is TRBJ2-7 and V is TRBV27; D is unclear. The CDR3 spans 14 residues. The germline V gene has CDR1 MNHEY and CDR2 SMNVEV (reference sequence). V lost 5 bases and J lost 2, with 13 bases in between. The CDR3 sequence: CASSDNSSPYEQYF. The CDR3 coding sequence is TGTGCCAGCAGTGACAACAGCTCACCCTACGAGCAGTACTTC.

This clone was picked up one time. This chain joins TRBV4-1 and TRBJ2-7, with a weak D call TRBD2 (6 bases). Germline V gives CDR1 MGHRA, CDR2 YSYEKL. The V gene lost 1 base and the J gene lost 0 bases, with 7 bases spanning the gap. There are 14 residues in the CDR3. CDR3 protein: CASSQGTNSYEQYF. Written as DNA, the CDR3 is TGCGCCAGCAGCCAAGGGACTAACTCCTACGAGCAGTACTTC.